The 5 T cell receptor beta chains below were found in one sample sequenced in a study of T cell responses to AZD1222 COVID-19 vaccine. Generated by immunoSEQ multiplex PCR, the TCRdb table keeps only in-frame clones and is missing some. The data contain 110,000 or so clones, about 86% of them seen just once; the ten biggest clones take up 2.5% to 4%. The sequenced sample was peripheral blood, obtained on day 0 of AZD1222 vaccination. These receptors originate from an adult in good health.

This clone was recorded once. CDR3 sequence reads: CASSFPKRGYQETQYF. CDR3 sequence (DNA): TGTGCCAGCAGTTTCCCAAAGCGGGGGTACCAAGAGACCCAGTACTTC. The rearrangement uses TRBV27 and TRBJ2-5; the match to TRBD2 covers 8 bases. The CDR3 is made up of 16 amino acids. With 3 bases clipped from V and 0 bases from J, the junction kept 6 bases outside the gene matches. Per germline, CDR1 MNHEY and CDR2 SMNVEV (reference sequence).

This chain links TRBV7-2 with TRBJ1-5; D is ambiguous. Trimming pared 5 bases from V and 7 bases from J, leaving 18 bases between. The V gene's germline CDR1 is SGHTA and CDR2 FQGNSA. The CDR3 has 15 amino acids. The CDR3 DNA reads TGTGCCAGCAGCACGGACTGGGAGGGATGGCAGCCCCAGCATTTT. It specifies CASSTDWEGWQPQHF.

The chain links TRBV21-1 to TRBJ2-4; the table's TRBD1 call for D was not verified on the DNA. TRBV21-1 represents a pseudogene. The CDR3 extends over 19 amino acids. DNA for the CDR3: TGTGCCACGAGAAAGATAGGACAGGGGAAACCGAAGGACAAAAACATTCAGTACTTC. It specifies CATRKIGQGKPKDKNIQYF.

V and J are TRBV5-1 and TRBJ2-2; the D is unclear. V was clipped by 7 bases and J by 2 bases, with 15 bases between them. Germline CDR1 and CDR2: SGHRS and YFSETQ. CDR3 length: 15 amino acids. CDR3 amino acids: CASSDRSLNTGELFF. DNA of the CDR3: TGCGCCAGCTCAGACCGAAGCTTAAACACCGGGGAGCTGTTTTTT. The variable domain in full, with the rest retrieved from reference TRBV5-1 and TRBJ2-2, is KAGVTQTPRYLIKTRGQQVTLSCSPISGHRSVSWYQQTPGQGLQFLFEYFSETQRNKGNFPGRFSGRQFSNSRSEMNVSTLELGDSALYLCASSDRSLNTGELFFGEGSRLTVL.

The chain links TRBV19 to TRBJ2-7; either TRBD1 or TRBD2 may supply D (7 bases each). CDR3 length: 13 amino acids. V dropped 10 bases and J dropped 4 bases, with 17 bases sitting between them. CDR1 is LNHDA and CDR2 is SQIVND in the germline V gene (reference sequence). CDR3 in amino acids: CATAQGGGYEQYF. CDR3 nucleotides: TGTGCCACTGCCCAGGGGGGGGGATACGAGCAGTACTTC.